Following are 6 T cell receptor beta chains from one sample sequenced in a study of long-term antiretroviral therapy in people with HIV (dated by TCRdb to the early 2020s). The immunoSEQ hsTCRB v3.0 assay was used at survey level resolution for TRB variable region sequencing. TCRdb limited this immuneACCESS table to in-frame rearrangements with V and J called. A share of clones is missing; checked studies link under half to unresolved V genes, and the rest is unexplained. Within this sample are 34,000 or so clones, with around 83% of them counted one time only. The ten top clones hold roughly 4.8% of the sample. The specimen comprised unsorted PBMCs, sampled roughly 2.8 years before starting antiretroviral therapy. The receptor source for this set is a woman in her 30s with HIV.

This chain uses TRBV19 with TRBJ1-1; TRBD1 matches at 8 bases. CDR1 is LNHDA and CDR2 is SQIVND in the germline V gene (reference sequence). The CDR3 loop spans 14 amino acids. With 5 bases clipped from V and 4 bases from J, the junction kept 6 bases outside the gene matches. The CDR3 is CASSFDRGGTEAFF. In nucleotides, the CDR3 is TGTGCCAGTAGTTTCGACAGGGGAGGCACTGAAGCTTTCTTT.

This clone was seen a single time. The V call is TRBV6-1, the J call TRBJ1-6; TRBD1 aligns across 7 bases. Germline V gene lookup returns CDR1 MNHNS and CDR2 SASEGT. This CDR3 contains 15 residues. With V trimmed by 5 bases and J by 10 bases, 11 bases remained unmatched. CDR3 sequence: CASSPFQGGESPLHF. CDR3 bases: TGTGCCAGCAGTCCCTTCCAGGGGGGGGAATCACCCCTCCACTTT.

This sequence joins TRBV6-5 and TRBJ1-2; D is perhaps TRBD1 (5 bases). Germline values: CDR1 MNHEY, CDR2 SVGAGI. This CDR3 region has 14 residues. Between the trimmed V and J ends, which lost 6 bases and 8 bases, there was a span of 19 bases. Written as DNA, the CDR3 is TGTGCCAGCAGATCTCTCTCAGGGCTCCACGGCTACACCTTC. It codes for CASRSLSGLHGYTF.

The chain uses TRBV11-2 and TRBJ1-1, with D perhaps TRBD1 (5 bases). The ends were cut back, 3 bases at V and 11 bases at J, with 16 bases in the middle. The germline CDR1 and CDR2 sequences are SGHAT and FQNNGV. The CDR3 length is 13 residues. In DNA form, the CDR3 reads TGTGCCAGCAGCTTGGGGCCGGGATTCGTGGCTTTCTTT. Translating gives CASSLGPGFVAFF.

The V and J genes are TRBV5-6 and TRBJ2-7; possibly TRBD1 for D (6 bases). Trimming took 3 bases from V and 3 from J, leaving 10 bases between them. The CDR3 has 13 residues. Germline V gene data show CDR1 as SGHDT and CDR2 as YYEEEE. The CDR3 reads CASSCDRLYEQYV. CDR3 sequence (DNA): TGTGCCAGCAGCTGCGACAGGCTCTACGAGCAGTACGTC.

V is TRBV19 and J is TRBJ1-5, with D unresolved. CDR1 and CDR2 (germline): LNHDA, SQIVND (reference sequence). The CDR3 totals 16 residues. The V end was cut by 4 bases, the J end by 2 bases, with 15 bases between. The CDR3: CASSTRNEAGNQPQHF. CDR3 nucleotide sequence: TGTGCCAGTAGTACCCGTAACGAGGCCGGCAATCAGCCCCAGCATTTT.